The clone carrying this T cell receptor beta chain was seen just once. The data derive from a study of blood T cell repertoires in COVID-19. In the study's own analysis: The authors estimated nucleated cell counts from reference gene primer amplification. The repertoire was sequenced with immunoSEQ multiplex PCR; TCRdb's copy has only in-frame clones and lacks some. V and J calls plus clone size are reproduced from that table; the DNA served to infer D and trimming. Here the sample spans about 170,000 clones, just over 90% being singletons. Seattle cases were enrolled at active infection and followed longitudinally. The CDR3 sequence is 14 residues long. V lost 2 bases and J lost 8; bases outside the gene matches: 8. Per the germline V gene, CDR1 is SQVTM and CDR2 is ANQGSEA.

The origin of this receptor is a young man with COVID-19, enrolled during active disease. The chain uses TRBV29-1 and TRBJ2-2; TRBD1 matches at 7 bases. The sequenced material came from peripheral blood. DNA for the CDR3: TGCAGCGTTGAAATATCAGGGGGTGCGGGGGAGCTGTTTTTT. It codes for CSVEISGGAGELFF.